Below are 6 T cell receptor beta chains sequenced from a single sample in a study of neurological immune-mediated disorders. Via MiXCR, TCRdb re-called the 5' RACE reads, giving one row per CDR3 protein. The profile shows some 38,000 distinct CDR3 sequences, around 10% of them singletons. Time point here: technical triplicate 1. What was sequenced was PBMCs. All receptors derive from a man in his sixties with HTLV-1-associated myelopathy (HAM/TSP).

This clonotype was detected many times. The chain joins TRBV6-5 to TRBJ2-5, with D unclear. CDR3 length: 13 residues. Germline V CDR1 and CDR2: MNHEY, SVGAGI. The V end lost 0 bases, the J end lost 5 bases, and 7 bases lay between the germline ends. The CDR3: CASSYSYRETQYF. In nucleotides, the CDR3 is TGTGCCAGCAGTTACTCGTACCGGGAGACCCAGTACTTC.

This clonotype was detected many times. This chain connects TRBV15 to TRBJ1-5; D may be TRBD1 (5 bases). Germline V gives CDR1 LNHNV, CDR2 YYDKDF (reference sequence). V was trimmed by 0 bases and J by 3 bases, leaving 9 bases between them. This CDR3 is 15 amino acids long. The CDR3 spells CATSRDGQPNQPQHF. For the CDR3, the DNA is TGTGCCACCAGCAGAGACGGACAACCCAATCAGCCCCAGCATTTT.

This clonotype came up many times. The chain has TRBV5-8 and TRBJ2-1, with D possibly TRBD2 on 5 matching bases. The CDR3 loop spans 18 amino acids. CDR1 is SGHTS, CDR2 YDEGEE, per germline. Trimming removed 1 base at V and 4 bases at J, with 21 bases between. The CDR3 nucleotides read TGTGCCAGCAGCTTGTTCATCAAAACACTATCGGGGTACAATGAGCAGTTCTTC. Translating gives CASSLFIKTLSGYNEQFF.

This clonotype was seen repeatedly, ten times or more. The chain carries TRBV4-3 and TRBJ2-1; D not resolved. Trimming removed 0 bases from V and 3 bases from J, with 6 bases in between. The V gene's germline CDR1 is LGHNA and CDR2 YSLEER. CDR3 length equals 14 residues. CDR3 coding DNA: TGCGCCAGCAGCCAAGACGCACTCTACAATGAGCAGTTCTTC. The encoded protein is CASSQDALYNEQFF.

This clonotype was picked up many times. V is TRBV29-1 and J is TRBJ2-5; D remains unclear. The CDR3 has 12 amino acids. CDR1 and CDR2 from the germline V gene are SQVTM and ANQGSEA. V was clipped by 4 bases and J by 1 base, with 7 bases between them. For the CDR3, the DNA is TGCAGCGTTGTTTGGGGCCAAGAGACCCAGTACTTC. It codes for CSVVWGQETQYF. Combining the CDR3 with reference TRBV29-1 and TRBJ2-5 gives the whole variable domain SAVISQKPSRDICQRGTSLTIQCQVDSQVTMMFWYRQQPGQSLTLIATANQGSEATYESGFVIDKFPISRPNLTFSTLTVSNMSPEDSSIYLCSVVWGQETQYFGPGTRLLVL.

This clonotype is classed as medium-sized (0.01 to 0.1%). The chain uses TRBV7-9 and TRBJ2-2; the D gene is possibly TRBD2 (6 bases). There are 15 residues in the CDR3. The V and J ends lost 5 bases and 5 bases respectively, with 15 bases between them. The germline CDR1 and CDR2 sequences are SEHNR and FQNEAQ (reference sequence). The chain's CDR3 is CASSRALALTGELFF. For the CDR3, the DNA is TGTGCCAGCAGCCGCGCGCTAGCGCTTACCGGGGAGCTGTTTTTT.